This record looks at one T cell receptor beta chain sequence and its context. This entry belongs to a study of brain T cells in children with intractable seizures. The data were produced by immunoSEQ multiplex PCR, yet TCRdb's version contains in-frame clones alone and is incomplete. The sample holds some 62,000 clones, 90% to 96% seen once. The CDR3 consists of 11 residues. CDR1 is SGDLS and CDR2 is YYNGEE in the germline V gene. V was pared by 5 bases and J by 3 bases, with 3 bases between. The rearrangement joins TRBV9 to TRBJ1-3; D ambiguous. The sequencing here drew on peripheral blood, taken at surgery. This receptor was obtained from a boy in the first two years of life with focal cortical dysplasia and intractable seizures. CDR3 in amino acids: CASSRGNTIYF. CDR3 DNA sequence: TGTGCCAGCAGTCGTGGAAACACCATATATTTT.